Below, 14 T cell receptor beta chains from the same sample are listed, as sequenced in a study of blood T cell repertoires in COVID-19. Method: immunoSEQ multiplex PCR; TCRdb's copy keeps in-frame clones and lacks some. The sample yields 100,000 to 150,000 clones, approximately 80% seen once. The source material was peripheral blood. These receptors were taken from a woman in her fifties or sixties with active or convalescent COVID-19.

This sequence joins TRBV6-2 or TRBV6-3 and TRBJ2-3; D remains unclear. With 4 bases removed from V and 4 bases from J, the gap between germline ends came to 9 bases. The CDR3 covers 13 residues. Germline V gene lookup returns CDR1 MNHEY and CDR2 SVGEGT. The CDR3 loop reads CASSFYPADTQYF. Written as DNA, the CDR3 is TGTGCCAGCAGTTTCTATCCTGCAGATACGCAGTATTTT.

The chain combines TRBV28 with TRBJ1-5; D not resolved. V was pared by 2 bases and J by 5 bases, with 10 bases between. Germline V CDR1 and CDR2: MDHEN, SYDVKM. The CDR3 is 14 amino acids. The CDR3 loop is CASSLGGRDQPQHF. The CDR3 DNA reads as TGTGCCAGCAGTTTAGGAGGGAGGGATCAGCCCCAGCATTTT. Drawing the rest from reference TRBV28 and TRBJ1-5, the complete variable domain is DVKVTQSSRYLVKRTGEKVFLECVQDMDHENMFWYRQDPGLGLRLIYFSYDVKMKEKGDIPEGYSVSREKKERFSLILESASTNQTSMYLCASSLGGRDQPQHFGDGTRLSIL.

The V gene is TRBV14, the J gene TRBJ1-2; no clear D. The CDR3 contains 12 residues. Germline CDR1 is SGHDN and CDR2 is FVKESK. Trimming cost V 4 bases and J 4 bases, with 7 bases left between them. CDR3 region: CASSRYSYGYTF. DNA for the CDR3: TGTGCCAGCAGCCGATACAGCTATGGCTACACCTTC.

The chain links TRBV14 to TRBJ2-1; D is uncertain. From germline, CDR1 is SGHDN and CDR2 FVKESK. Trimming cost V 4 bases and J 0 bases, with 10 bases left between them. The CDR3 has 15 amino acids. DNA for the CDR3: TGTGCCAGCAGCCCAGCGTGGAGCTCCTACAATGAGCAGTTCTTC. Encoded protein: CASSPAWSSYNEQFF.

This clone came up once. The V and J genes are TRBV11-2 and TRBJ2-7; 9 bases fit TRBD2. CDR3 length equals 16 residues. Germline V gene lookup returns CDR1 SGHAT and CDR2 FQNNGV. After removal of 5 bases from V and 3 bases from J, the junction contained 11 bases not matched to a gene. In DNA, the CDR3 is TGTGCCAGCAGCGTGATTCCGGGACTAGCACTCTACGAGCAGTACTTC. This gives the protein CASSVIPGLALYEQYF.

The chain is built from TRBV2 and TRBJ2-1; D may be TRBD2 (6 bases). Trimming stripped 6 bases from V and 7 bases from J, with 28 bases between. The CDR3 is 18 amino acids. Germline CDR1 and CDR2: SNHLY and FYNNEI. CDR3 in DNA: TGTGCCAGCAGCCTCCCCCTTAGCGGATCCGATAGGAAGAATGAGCAGTTCTTC. This sequence encodes CASSLPLSGSDRKNEQFF.

The V and J genes are TRBV29-1 and TRBJ1-1, with D possibly TRBD1 on 5 matching bases. The CDR3 loop spans 14 amino acids. Germline-derived CDR1 and CDR2 are SQVTM and ANQGSEA. The germline V and J ends were trimmed by 8 bases and 4 bases, with 20 bases remaining between them. CDR3 in amino acids: CSPNPQGHGTEAFF. The CDR3 nucleotides are TGCAGCCCAAACCCTCAGGGCCATGGCACTGAAGCTTTCTTT.

This clone was seen more than once but under ten times. This CDR3 reads CASSLVGATNTEAFF. For the CDR3, the DNA is TGTGCCAGCAGCTTAGTGGGGGCCACGAACACTGAAGCTTTCTTT. The gene calls are TRBV13 and TRBJ1-1, with D maybe TRBD1 (6 bases). The germline CDR1 and CDR2 sequences are PRHDT and FYEKMQ (reference sequence). This CDR3 has 15 residues. V was clipped by 1 base and J by 1 base, with 10 bases between them.

The chain is built from TRBV28 and TRBJ1-5, with D possibly matching TRBD1 (5 bases). The CDR3 extends over 15 amino acids. Trimming left V 2 bases short and J 1 base short, with 9 bases between. CDR1 MDHEN and CDR2 SYDVKM come from the germline V gene. The CDR3 sequence: CASSLRSGSNQPQHF. CDR3 DNA sequence: TGTGCCAGCAGTTTAAGGTCAGGGAGCAATCAGCCCCAGCATTTT.

In this sample, this clone turned up a few times. The rearrangement links TRBV10-1 to TRBJ1-1; D is perhaps TRBD1 (5 bases). The germline V gene has CDR1 WNHNN and CDR2 SYGVQD (reference sequence). Trimming shortened V by 5 bases and J by 4 bases, and 14 bases separated the two germline ends. The CDR3 is 14 residues long. CDR3 protein: CASSSTRRGTEAFF. The CDR3, as DNA: TGCGCCAGCAGTTCGACGCGAAGGGGCACTGAAGCTTTCTTT.

This chain joins TRBV28 and TRBJ1-1; no firm D call. This CDR3 comprises 14 residues. Between the trimmed V and J ends, which lost 7 bases and 0 bases, there was a span of 12 bases. Germline CDR1 is MDHEN and CDR2 is SYDVKM. The CDR3 protein is CASIVGQMNTEAFF. The CDR3 coding sequence is TGTGCCAGCATTGTTGGGCAGATGAACACTGAAGCTTTCTTT. The full variable domain, rest sourced from reference TRBV28 and TRBJ1-1, is DVKVTQSSRYLVKRTGEKVFLECVQDMDHENMFWYRQDPGLGLRLIYFSYDVKMKEKGDIPEGYSVSREKKERFSLILESASTNQTSMYLCASIVGQMNTEAFFGQGTRLTVV.

The CDR3 region has the DNA TGTGCCAGCAGTTACTTGGCAGGGGGCGTCGAAACTGAAGCTTTCTTT. Residues: CASSYLAGGVETEAFF. The chain joins TRBV6-2 or TRBV6-3 to TRBJ1-1; 8 bases fit TRBD1. The J segment lost 5 bases and the V segment lost 1 base, leaving 9 bases of the junction unmatched. This CDR3 is 16 amino acids long. CDR1 and CDR2 from the germline V gene are MNHEY and SVGEGT.

Of note for this clone: A much larger clone lies a single base off, so this may be a read error. The J gene is TRBJ1-1, the V gene TRBV28; D is ambiguous. The germline V gene encodes CDR1 MDHEN and CDR2 SYDVKM. V gave up 6 bases and J gave up 1 base, with 3 bases separating them. The CDR3 is 11 residues long. Here the CDR3 reads CASRRNTEAFF. The CDR3, as DNA: TGTGCCAGCAGGAGGAACACTGAAGCTTTCTTT. Drawing the rest from reference TRBV28 and TRBJ1-1, the complete variable domain is DVKVTQSSRYLVKRTGEKVFLECVQDMDHENMFWYRQDPGLGLRLIYFSYDVKMKEKGDIPEGYSVSREKKERFSLILESASTNQTSMYLCASRRNTEAFFGQGTRLTVV.

In its sample, this clone was seen a few times. V is TRBV27 and J is TRBJ2-7; 10 bases fit TRBD1. V lost 5 bases, J lost 7 bases, and 11 bases stayed unmatched. The CDR3 runs 15 residues. Germline V lookup: CDR1 MNHEY, CDR2 SMNVEV (reference sequence). CDR3 in DNA: TGTGCCAGCAGTACGAGAGGGACAGGGGAATATGAGCAGTACTTC. It codes for CASSTRGTGEYEQYF.